This TCR beta chain appears in the sequencing data of a study of T cells in Graves' hyperthyroidism and ophthalmopathy. General study results and limits: Most thyroid clonotypes expanded above 0.001 were also detected in blood.

Not enrolled were patients with uncontrolled infection, other autoimmune disease, pregnancy or lactation. CDR1 is KGHSH and CDR2 is LQKENI in the germline V gene. The CDR3 totals 14 residues. V was trimmed by 2 bases and J by 4 bases, leaving 10 bases between them. This clonotype was picked up many times. What it binds is unknown. RNA transcripts gave rise to amplified TCR beta CDR3 regions. The HTBI primer set drove a first-round RT-PCR of the TCR CDR3. From the multiplex PCR reads, TCRdb called clonotypes with MiXCR, one entry per CDR3 protein. The data hold approximately 150,000 distinct CDR3 sequences, with roughly 9.4% observed a single time.

Sequencing used blood. The V call is TRBV18, the J call TRBJ2-3; the D is unclear. The receptor was isolated from a woman between 18 and 29 years old with Graves' hyperthyroidism that later progressed to Graves' ophthalmopathy. The CDR3 region has the DNA TGTGCCAGCTCACCATTGAGTGTAGCAGATACGCAGTATTTT. It yields the protein CASSPLSVADTQYF.